This T cell receptor beta chain was identified in a study of blood T cell repertoires in COVID-19. The wider study: Samples came from the United States, Italy and Spain, spanning acute and convalescent COVID-19. Nucleic acid was either cDNA or gDNA, and it came from T cells, B-cell-depleted T cells, or PBMCs.

Trimming left V 2 bases short and J 3 bases short, with 8 bases between. CDR3 size: 14 residues. From germline, CDR1 is MDHEN and CDR2 SYDVKM. In the source study's methods: Estimated nucleated cell counts came from reference gene primer amplification. Libraries were prepared by immunoSEQ multiplex PCR; TCRdb keeps only in-frame clonotypes and omits some of them. The V and J calls and clone size are taken from that table; D and trimming were inferred from the DNA. The profile covers over 300,000 clones, with 85% to 90% appearing a single time and about 7% taken by the ten largest. This clone was seen more than once but under ten times.

The TCR comes from a man between 18 and 29 years old with active or convalescent COVID-19. The sequenced material came from peripheral blood. The chain carries TRBV28 and TRBJ1-5, with D maybe TRBD1 (5 bases). CDR3 DNA sequence: TGTGCCAGCAGTTTACAGGGAAACAATCAGCCCCAGCATTTT. Translating gives CASSLQGNNQPQHF.